Shown below are 21 T cell receptor beta chains from a single sample sequenced in a study of cytomegalovirus exposure and HLA in healthy donors (dated by TCRdb to the late 2010s). The receptor library was made with the immunoSEQ multiplex PCR assay. For the multiplex PCR, a mixture combining 60 forward primers for TCR Vbeta segments and 13 reverse primers for TCR Jbeta segments was used. What TCRdb holds here is the immuneACCESS table cut down to in-frame rearrangements. Part of the clones is not present; checked against another copy, under half of the missing clones reflect an unresolved V gene, and the others are unexplained. This sample's clone table shows about 140,000 clones. The ten biggest clones cover about 2.2% of the sample. The sample comprised PBMCs. Source of these receptors: a woman aged 18-30 years in good health and CMV-seronegative.

This chain links TRBV6-5 with TRBJ1-5; D gene unclear. The CDR3 loop spans 14 amino acids. The V gene lost 0 bases and the J gene lost 4 bases, with 7 bases spanning the gap. Germline V CDR1 and CDR2: MNHEY, SVGAGI. In DNA, the CDR3 is TGTGCCAGCAGTTACTCGTTCGGGAATCAGCCCCAGCATTTT. Its protein product is CASSYSFGNQPQHF.

The chain combines TRBV30 with TRBJ2-1, with D maybe TRBD2 (6 bases). CDR3 size: 13 residues. The germline gives CDR1 GTSNPN, CDR2 SVGIG (reference sequence). V lost 0 bases to trimming and J lost 8 bases, with 11 bases between them. The CDR3 DNA follows: TGTGCCTGGAGTGTCATGGGCGGGGATGAGCAGTTCTTC. Translation gives CAWSVMGGDEQFF. The variable domain in full, completed from reference TRBV30 and TRBJ2-1, reads SQTIHQWPATLVQPVGSPLSLECTVEGTSNPNLYWYRQAAGRGLQLLFYSVGIGQISSEVPQNLSASRPQDRQFILSSKKLLLSDSGFYLCAWSVMGGDEQFFGPGTRLTVL.

The rearrangement joins TRBV7-3 to TRBJ2-4, with 10 bases matching TRBD2. CDR1 and CDR2 from the germline V gene are SGHTA and FQGTGA. Germline trimming cut 5 bases from V and 7 bases from J; bases unmatched to any gene: 5. The CDR3 has 14 amino acids. In DNA, the CDR3 is TGTGCCAGCAGCCTAGCGGGGGCTGGGAACATTCAGTACTTC. Translated, it gives CASSLAGAGNIQYF.

V and J are TRBV11-3 and TRBJ2-7, with D hard to call. The CDR3 covers 13 residues. Trimming removed 1 base from V and 4 bases from J, with 8 bases in between. The germline V gene has CDR1 SGHNT and CDR2 YENEEA. CDR3 sequence (DNA): TGTGCCAGCAGCTTAGCGCGGCAATACGAGCAGTACGTC. This gives the protein CASSLARQYEQYV.

V gene TRBV7-3 combines with J gene TRBJ2-3, with TRBD2 as a possible D gene (6 bases). CDR3 size: 15 residues. V lost 1 base, J lost 1 base, and 9 bases lay in between. CDR1 is SGHTA, CDR2 FQGTGA, per germline. The CDR3 region has the DNA TGTGCCAGCAGCTTAAACCCTAGCGGCACAGATACGCAGTATTTT. Amino acids: CASSLNPSGTDTQYF.

The chain uses TRBV7-9 and TRBJ2-1, with TRBD2 matching 8 bases. V shed 1 base and J 3 bases; nucleotides not matched to a gene: 5. CDR3 length equals 16 residues. The germline gives CDR1 SEHNR, CDR2 FQNEAQ (reference sequence). The CDR3 DNA follows: TGTGCCAGCAGCTTAGGGTCGGGACTAGTCTACAATGAGCAGTTCTTC. Protein product: CASSLGSGLVYNEQFF.

The chain is built from TRBV19 and TRBJ1-2; D is perhaps TRBD1 (5 bases). Germline loops: CDR1 LNHDA, CDR2 SQIVND (reference sequence). Trimming left V 7 bases short and J 5 bases short, with 23 bases between. CDR3 size: 16 residues. The CDR3 DNA reads as TGTGCCAGTACCCCCGTCCACCGAGAAAGGGGTTATGGCTACACCTTC. It is translated as CASTPVHRERGYGYTF.

The chain carries TRBV5-1 and TRBJ2-3; D is unclear. The CDR3 extends over 13 amino acids. Trimming cost V 0 bases and J 1 base, with 3 bases left between them. In germline, CDR1 is SGHRS, CDR2 YFSETQ. The CDR3 is CASSLGGTDTQYF. The CDR3 coding sequence is TGCGCCAGCAGCTTGGGAGGCACAGATACGCAGTATTTT.

The chain uses TRBV7-2 and TRBJ2-5; TRBD2 might be the D (6 bases). This CDR3 has 15 residues. V dropped 2 bases and J dropped 5 bases, with 15 bases sitting between them. The V gene's germline CDR1 is SGHTA and CDR2 FQGNSA. As DNA, the CDR3 is TGTGCCAGCAGCTTAATCGCGGGAAGTGGGGAGACCCAGTACTTC. Translated, it gives CASSLIAGSGETQYF.

This chain uses TRBV5-1 with TRBJ1-1, with D perhaps TRBD1 (5 bases). V was cut by 4 bases and J by 1 base, with 11 bases left in between. The germline V gene has CDR1 SGHRS and CDR2 YFSETQ. CDR3 length: 14 residues. The CDR3 region is CASSRGQPNTEAFF. The CDR3 DNA follows: TGCGCCAGCAGCCGTGGACAACCGAACACTGAAGCTTTCTTT.

This chain uses TRBV7-9 with TRBJ2-1; maybe TRBD2 (7 bases). Germline assignment: CDR1 SEHNR and CDR2 FQNEAQ (reference sequence). This CDR3 is 16 amino acids long. Deletions cut 0 bases from V and 4 bases from J, with 13 bases between. The CDR3 protein is CASSLAGGRGYNEQFF. The CDR3 DNA follows: TGTGCCAGCAGCTTAGCGGGGGGGCGGGGGTACAATGAGCAGTTCTTC.

J is TRBJ2-7 and V is TRBV7-9, with TRBD2 matching 7 bases. V shed 5 bases and J 8 bases; nucleotides not matched to a gene: 6. This CDR3 region has 12 residues. CDR1 and CDR2 (germline): SEHNR, FQNEAQ (reference sequence). The CDR3 DNA follows: TGTGCCAGCAGCCCGACTAGCCGGCAGCAGTACTTC. Protein product: CASSPTSRQQYF.

The chain is built from TRBV27 and TRBJ2-7, with D possibly TRBD2 on 7 matching bases. CDR1 MNHEY and CDR2 SMNVEV come from the germline V gene (reference sequence). This CDR3 has 14 amino acids. V was cut by 1 base and J by 6 bases, with 13 bases left in between. The CDR3 loop is CASSLYGGGGEQYF. The CDR3, as DNA: TGTGCCAGCAGTTTATATGGGGGGGGCGGCGAGCAGTACTTC.

V and J are TRBV12-2 and TRBJ2-7; TRBD1 is the table's D call, not checked against the DNA. TRBV12-2 is noted as a pseudogene. The CDR3 runs 14 residues. The CDR3 DNA sequence: TGTGCAAGTCGCTCCACCCGGACAGCCTACGAGCAGTACTTC. Protein product: CASRSTRTAYEQYF.

The chain has TRBV6-1 and TRBJ1-1; the D gene is possibly TRBD1 (5 bases). This CDR3 is 16 amino acids long. CDR1 and CDR2 from the germline V gene are MNHNS and SASEGT. Trimming pared 2 bases from V and 0 bases from J, leaving 13 bases between. CDR3 region: CASSEYGAGMNTEAFF. CDR3 in DNA: TGTGCCAGCAGTGAATATGGGGCAGGGATGAACACTGAAGCTTTCTTT.

V and J are TRBV7-9 and TRBJ1-2, with D perhaps matching TRBD1 (6 bases). The CDR3 consists of 15 residues. V was clipped by 1 base and J by 3 bases, with 12 bases between them. Germline assignment: CDR1 SEHNR and CDR2 FQNEAQ (reference sequence). In DNA form, the CDR3 reads TGTGCCAGCAGCTTAGTACAGGGAGTTGACTATGGCTACACCTTC. Translated: CASSLVQGVDYGYTF.

The J gene is TRBJ2-5, the V gene TRBV7-3; TRBD2 might be the D (6 bases). Germline CDR1 reads SGHTA; CDR2 reads FQGTGA. The germline V and J ends were trimmed by 5 bases and 3 bases, with 13 bases remaining between them. This CDR3 is built from 14 residues. Here the CDR3 reads CASSQRASEETQYF. The CDR3 DNA is TGTGCCAGCAGCCAGCGTGCTAGCGAAGAGACCCAGTACTTC. Drawing the rest from reference TRBV7-3 and TRBJ2-5, the complete variable domain is GAGVSQTPSNKVTEKGKYVELRCDPISGHTALYWYRQSLGQGPEFLIYFQGTGAADDSGLPNDRFFAVRPEGSVSTLKIQRTERGDSAVYLCASSQRASEETQYFGPGTRLLVL.

The rearrangement uses TRBV15 and TRBJ1-5, with 7 positions matching TRBD1. The germline gives CDR1 LNHNV, CDR2 YYDKDF (reference sequence). The V and J ends lost 2 bases and 4 bases, in that order; junction bases with no gene match: 5. The CDR3 has 15 residues. The CDR3 region is CATSRITGENQPQHF. The CDR3 DNA reads TGTGCCACCAGCAGAATTACAGGGGAGAATCAGCCCCAGCATTTT.

V and J are TRBV4-1 and TRBJ2-1; tentative D call: TRBD2 (6 bases). V lost 2 bases and J 0 bases, leaving 20 bases between the germline ends. CDR3 size: 19 residues. The germline V gene encodes CDR1 MGHRA and CDR2 YSYEKL. CDR3 coding DNA: TGCGCCAGCAGCCAATTCTCAGTTGGCAGGGACTTCTCCTACAATGAGCAGTTCTTC. Amino acids: CASSQFSVGRDFSYNEQFF.

The chain has TRBV10-3 and TRBJ2-5; TRBD2 aligns across 11 bases. CDR3 length: 15 amino acids. V shed 10 bases, J shed 3 bases, and the junction held 10 bases outside the gene matches. The germline gives CDR1 ENHRY, CDR2 SYGVKD. As DNA, the CDR3 is TGTGCCACGAGGGGAGTTAGCGGGGGGGAAGAGACCCAGTACTTC. This codes for CATRGVSGGEETQYF.

The chain has TRBV19 and TRBJ2-1; 9 positions match TRBD1. Germline values: CDR1 LNHDA, CDR2 SQIVND (reference sequence). J was trimmed by 7 bases and V by 4 bases; bases with no gene match: 8. The CDR3 runs to 15 residues. This chain's CDR3 is CASSTTGTGKNEQFF. In DNA, the CDR3 is TGTGCCAGTAGTACGACCGGGACAGGGAAGAATGAGCAGTTCTTC.